The 14 T cell receptor beta chains given below trace back to one sample, sequenced in a study of T cells in Graves' hyperthyroidism and ophthalmopathy. TCR beta CDR3 region amplification was performed from RNA transcripts. First-round RT-PCR targeting the TCR CDR3 was performed with the HTBI primer set. TCRdb independently ran MiXCR on the multiplex PCR reads; one entry per CDR3 protein. Here the sample spans 350,000 to 450,000 distinct CDR3 sequences, about 15% being singletons. The specimen was blood. These receptor sequences come from a woman younger than 45 with Graves' hyperthyroidism that later progressed to Graves' ophthalmopathy.

This clonotype was seen at least ten times. This chain uses TRBV19 with TRBJ2-5, with D unresolved. The CDR3 is made up of 11 amino acids. Per the germline V gene, CDR1 is LNHDA and CDR2 is SQIVND (reference sequence). Trimming cost V 9 bases and J 2 bases, with 7 bases left between them. CDR3 nucleotides: TGTGCCAGCGCCTCTCAAGAGACCCAGTACTTC. Protein: CASASQETQYF.

There are many counts of this clonotype. The chain couples TRBV27 to TRBJ1-6, with D unclear. Trimming left V 6 bases short and J 7 bases short, with 19 bases between. The germline V gene encodes CDR1 MNHEY and CDR2 SMNVEV (reference sequence). This CDR3 comprises 16 residues. The CDR3, as DNA: TGTGCCAGCAGCTTAAACCGGGTCAAGGCAAATTCACCCCTCCACTTT. As protein: CASSLNRVKANSPLHF.

About this clonotype itself: A much larger clone is a single base away; this may be a read error. The CDR3: CASLRTETTNEKLFF. Here the CDR3 DNA reads TGTGCCAGCCTTAGGACAGAGACAACTAATGAAAAACTGTTTTTT. This sequence joins TRBV6-1 and TRBJ1-4, with TRBD1 as a possible D gene (6 bases). Germline V CDR1 and CDR2: MNHNS, SASEGT. V was shortened by 8 bases and J by 0 bases, with 13 bases between the two germline ends. The length of the CDR3 is 15 residues.

This CDR3 is CASIPFAGGTEAFF. Here the CDR3 DNA reads TGTGCCAGTATCCCGTTTGCGGGGGGCACTGAAGCTTTCTTT. The rearrangement links TRBV19 to TRBJ1-1, with D perhaps matching TRBD1 (5 bases). Germline V CDR1 and CDR2: LNHDA, SQIVND (reference sequence). V dropped 7 bases and J dropped 4 bases, with 16 bases sitting between them. The CDR3 consists of 14 residues.

This clonotype has a handful of counts. The gene calls are TRBV19 and TRBJ1-5; 7 nucleotides align to TRBD1. The CDR3 is made up of 15 amino acids. V lost 3 bases to trimming and J lost 4 bases; unmatched junction nucleotides: 6. In germline, CDR1 is LNHDA, CDR2 SQIVND (reference sequence). The chain's CDR3 is CASSIGQGENQPQHF. In nucleotides, the CDR3 is TGTGCCAGTAGTATTGGTCAGGGGGAGAATCAGCCCCAGCATTTT.

The table lists this clonotype with many counts. The V gene is TRBV28, the J gene TRBJ2-7; TRBD1 is a possible D gene (5 bases). CDR1 is MDHEN, CDR2 SYDVKM, per germline. The V and J ends lost 3 bases and 2 bases respectively, with 11 bases between them. CDR3 size: 14 residues. The CDR3 DNA reads as TGTGCCAGCAGTTTCTGGCAGGGTCCCTACGAGCAGTACTTC. It is translated as CASSFWQGPYEQYF.

This clonotype was detected a few times. J is TRBJ2-2 and V is TRBV7-9, with D possibly called TRBD1 or TRBD2 (5 bases each). This CDR3 has 16 amino acids. V gave up 5 bases and J gave up 3 bases, with 16 bases separating them. CDR1 is SEHNR, CDR2 FQNEAQ, per germline (reference sequence). This chain's CDR3 is CASSPMEQGDTGELFF. The CDR3 region has the DNA TGTGCCAGCAGCCCTATGGAGCAGGGAGACACCGGGGAGCTGTTTTTT.

The CDR3 protein is CASSQGPGAFF. In nucleotides, the CDR3 is TGTGCCAGTAGTCAGGGCCCAGGAGCTTTCTTT. This chain uses TRBV19 with TRBJ1-1; the D gene is possibly TRBD1 (5 bases). Between the trimmed V and J ends, which lost 5 bases and 10 bases, there was a span of 11 bases. Germline V gene lookup returns CDR1 LNHDA and CDR2 SQIVND (reference sequence). The CDR3 runs 11 residues.

The V and J genes are TRBV20-1 and TRBJ2-1; D unclear. Germline V gives CDR1 DFQATT, CDR2 SNEGSKA (reference sequence). The CDR3 totals 13 residues. Between the trimmed V and J ends, which lost 6 bases and 6 bases, there was a span of 15 bases. Here the CDR3 reads CSARAPTLNEQFF. The CDR3 nucleotides are TGCAGTGCCCGAGCCCCGACCCTCAATGAGCAGTTCTTC.

Many counts were recorded for this clonotype. The rearrangement uses TRBV28 and TRBJ1-1, with TRBD1 as a possible D gene (6 bases). Between the trimmed V and J ends, which lost 2 bases and 10 bases, there was a span of 11 bases. The CDR3 is 12 amino acids. From germline, CDR1 is MDHEN and CDR2 SYDVKM. This CDR3 is CASSLGRGVAFF. The CDR3 region has the DNA TGTGCCAGCAGTTTAGGTAGGGGGGTAGCTTTCTTT.

This clonotype has at least ten counts. The chain carries TRBV3-1 and TRBJ2-5; the D is unclear. Trimming removed 1 base at V and 5 bases at J, with 11 bases between. CDR3 size: 14 residues. Germline CDR1 and CDR2: LGHDT and YNNKEL (reference sequence). This CDR3 reads CASSQGVFGETQYF. For the CDR3, the DNA is TGTGCCAGCAGCCAAGGAGTTTTTGGGGAGACCCAGTACTTC.

This sequence joins TRBV29-1 and TRBJ2-3; TRBD2 might be the D (6 bases). This CDR3 region has 13 residues. The V end was cut by 8 bases, the J end by 3 bases, with 15 bases between. CDR1 is SQVTM, CDR2 ANQGSEA, per germline. For the CDR3, the DNA is TGCAGCATGGGAGGTAGCGAGACAGATACGCAGTATTTT. Protein sequence: CSMGGSETDTQYF.

The CDR3 loop is CASSSRQGLAGVNTGELFF. The DNA of the CDR3 is TGTGCCAGCAGCTCCCGTCAGGGACTAGCGGGGGTGAACACCGGGGAGCTGTTTTTT. The chain uses TRBV7-2 and TRBJ2-2, with 14 bases that match TRBD2. Germline assignment: CDR1 SGHTA and CDR2 FQGNSA. V gave up 4 bases and J gave up 1 base; unmatched junction bases: 8. The CDR3 loop spans 19 amino acids.

This clonotype was detected many times. The rearrangement uses TRBV7-9 and TRBJ1-4; tentative D call: TRBD1 (5 bases). The length of the CDR3 is 17 residues. The germline V and J ends were trimmed by 5 bases and 8 bases, with 24 bases remaining between them. Germline CDR1 is SEHNR and CDR2 is FQNEAQ (reference sequence). The CDR3 nucleotides are TGTGCCAGCAGCCGACCTGAAGGGGCAGGCGAGGGGGAAAAACTGTTTTTT. Translation: CASSRPEGAGEGEKLFF.